This TCR beta chain emerged from a study of T cell repertoires in cytomegalovirus infection. On the study more broadly: Epitope selection comprised recently identified HLA-C-restricted CMV epitopes and well-studied HLA-B-restricted CMV epitopes. Public TCR beta signatures indicated both CMV infection and matching HLA type. Whole-study results and caveats: What dominated the ex vivo response were HLA-C-restricted CMV-specific TCR beta clonotypes.

In TCRdb, the reads were re-called with MiXCR into one record per CDR3 protein. The sample lists hundreds of thousands of distinct CDR3 sequences, 30% to 35% occurring once. Comment on this clonotype: What it binds is not known.

The source is a human donor in good health (CMV status not recorded). Some clones in this sample may be carry-over from other donors' samples. The sample was cultured PBMCs, taken from culture after CMV antigen stimulation.

Here the CDR3 DNA reads TGCGCCAGCAGCCCCCTCAGCGCCCCGGATACGCAGTATTTT. Its protein product is CASSPLSAPDTQYF. The chain carries TRBV5-1 and TRBJ2-3, with unresolved D. Trimming left V 4 bases short and J 6 bases short, with 15 bases between. The CDR3 spans 14 residues. Germline CDR1 SGHRS, CDR2 YFSETQ.